Listed below are T cell receptor beta chains from one sample, sequenced in a study of blood T cell repertoires in COVID-19. The method was immunoSEQ multiplex PCR; TCRdb's version includes in-frame clones alone and lacks a portion of them. The sample holds roughly 250,000 clones; about 87% are singletons and the top ten take roughly 1.6%. The sample comprised PBMCs or T cells enriched from blood (not recorded which). The receptor set was obtained from a woman aged 50 to 60 who had recovered from COVID-19. Each CDR3 is given with its conserved first and last residue. The D gene is left open where the match is weak. Part of the rows lack a size; the others show once, few, many or a class for expanded clones.

V gene	clone size	D gene	J gene	CDR3 protein	CDR3 DNA
TRBV3-1/TRBV3-2	NA	NA	TRBJ2-7	CASSQGEWGAYEQYF	TGTGCCAGCAGCCAAGGGGAATGGGGGGCCTACGAGCAGTACTTC
TRBV6-6	NA	TRBD1	TRBJ1-2	CASRDFGQVYGYTF	TGTGCCAGCAGAGATTTCGGACAGGTGTATGGCTACACCTTC
TRBV10-3	NA	TRBD1	TRBJ1-1	CAISGGTANEAFF	TGTGCCATCAGTGGGGGGACAGCAAATGAAGCTTTCTTT
TRBV6-5	NA	NA	TRBJ1-1	CASRTPPGEAFF	TGTGCCAGCAGAACCCCTCCCGGGGAAGCTTTCTTT
TRBV6-5	NA	TRBD1	TRBJ2-7	CAGQGGTGYNEQYF	TGTGCCGGACAGGGGGGGACAGGGTATAACGAGCAGTACTTC
TRBV7-8	NA	TRBD2	TRBJ2-1	CASSSHSGSSYNEQFF	TGTGCCAGCAGCTCACATAGCGGGAGCTCCTACAATGAGCAGTTCTTC
TRBV9	NA	NA	TRBJ2-6	CASTVSQAGANVLTF	TGTGCCAGCACCGTATCCCAGGCTGGGGCCAACGTCCTGACTTTC
TRBV10-3	many	TRBD1	TRBJ1-1	CAISRGQSNTEAFF	TGTGCCATCAGTAGGGGACAGTCGAACACTGAAGCTTTCTTT
TRBV5-6	NA	NA	TRBJ1-1	CASSFRGYSLNTEAFF	TGTGCCAGCAGCTTCAGAGGATACTCTCTGAACACTGAAGCTTTCTTT
TRBV6-5	NA	NA	TRBJ2-4	CASRQTKNIQYF	TGTGCCAGCAGACAAACCAAAAACATTCAGTACTTC
TRBV10-1	NA	TRBD1	TRBJ1-5	CASSSGQNQPQHF	TGCGCCAGCAGTTCGGGACAGAATCAGCCCCAGCATTTT
TRBV11-2	NA	TRBD2	TRBJ2-7	CARQVREVGTYEQYF	TGTGCCAGACAGGTACGGGAGGTAGGTACCTACGAGCAGTACTTC
TRBV4-1	NA	NA	TRBJ1-2	CASSQAGAGGGYTF	TGCGCCAGCAGCCAAGCCGGCGCAGGAGGTGGCTACACCTTC
TRBV7-8	NA	NA	TRBJ2-7	CASRDGVSYEQYF	TGTGCCAGCAGGGACGGGGTCTCCTACGAGCAGTACTTC
TRBV2	NA	NA	TRBJ1-2	CASKETGLYGYTF	TGTGCCAGCAAAGAAACAGGCCTCTATGGCTACACCTTC
TRBV5-1	NA	TRBD2	TRBJ2-1	CASSYSGGPFNEQFF	TGCGCCAGCAGCTACAGCGGGGGGCCCTTCAATGAGCAGTTCTTC
TRBV18	NA	NA	TRBJ1-2	CASSLNAGYGYTF	TGTGCCAGCTCATTGAATGCGGGTTATGGCTACACCTTC
TRBV5-1	NA	NA	TRBJ2-3	CATTPGASGSTDTQYF	TGCGCCACCACACCTGGGGCCAGCGGGAGCACAGATACGCAGTATTTT
TRBV19	NA	TRBD2	TRBJ2-1	CASSIELAAYNEQFF	TGTGCCAGTAGTATAGAACTAGCGGCCTACAATGAGCAGTTCTTC
TRBV19	NA	NA	TRBJ1-5	CASTSRTELRDQPQHF	TGTGCCAGTACCTCAAGGACAGAGCTAAGAGATCAGCCCCAGCATTTT
TRBV28	NA	TRBD2	TRBJ2-7	CASSLAGGAYEQYF	TGTGCCAGCAGTTTAGCGGGAGGCGCCTACGAGCAGTACTTC
TRBV5-1	NA	TRBD1	TRBJ1-3	CASSGLGQLGNTIYF	TGCGCCAGCAGCGGATTGGGACAGCTTGGAAACACCATATATTTT
TRBV4-3	NA	NA	TRBJ2-1	CASSQDREDRDNEQFF	TGCGCCAGCAGCCAAGATCGGGAGGACAGAGACAATGAGCAGTTCTTC
TRBV27	NA	TRBD1	TRBJ2-7	CASSDRGKQYF	TGTGCCAGCAGTGACAGGGGCAAGCAGTACTTC
TRBV11-3	NA	NA	TRBJ2-7	CASSRGGGRYEQYF	TGTGCCAGCAGCCGGGGTGGCGGCCGCTACGAGCAGTACTTC
TRBV7-9	NA	TRBD1	TRBJ1-6	CASSYSTGSGESPLHF	TGTGCCAGCAGCTACTCGACAGGGTCGGGCGAATCACCCCTCCACTTT
TRBV5-1	NA	TRBD2	TRBJ2-3	CASSFPRAGWSGRAVNTDTQYF	TGCGCCAGCAGCTTCCCCCGGGCCGGGTGGAGCGGGAGGGCCGTTAATACAGATACGCAGTATTTT
TRBV4-1	NA	TRBD2	TRBJ2-1	CASRRSGTMGPQFF	TGCGCCAGCAGGCGTTCCGGGACTATGGGGCCCCAGTTCTTC
TRBV6-5	NA	TRBD2	TRBJ2-1	CASSTSASPQWEQFF	TGTGCCAGCAGTACTAGCGCGAGCCCTCAATGGGAGCAGTTCTTC
TRBV20-1	NA	TRBD1	TRBJ1-2	CSASPDRRANYGYTF	TGCAGTGCTAGTCCGGACAGGCGAGCTAACTATGGCTACACCTTC
TRBV29-1	NA	NA	TRBJ1-1	CSVGGPVPTTEAFF	TGCAGCGTTGGTGGCCCCGTCCCAACGACTGAAGCTTTCTTT
TRBV14	NA	TRBD2	TRBJ2-7	CASSQDWGGSYEQYF	TGTGCCAGCAGCCAAGATTGGGGAGGGAGCTACGAGCAGTACTTC
TRBV7-3	NA	NA	TRBJ2-2	CASSLSGASGELFF	TGTGCCAGCAGCTTATCTGGGGCCTCCGGGGAGCTGTTTTTT
TRBV11-2	NA	TRBD1	TRBJ1-6	CASSPRPRDRLSYNSPLHF	TGTGCCAGCAGCCCGAGGCCCCGGGACAGACTCTCCTATAATTCACCCCTCCACTTT
TRBV2	once	NA	TRBJ1-4	CASSSQSGEKLFF	TGTGCCAGCAGTTCGCAGTCGGGTGAAAAACTGTTTTTT
TRBV10-1	NA	NA	TRBJ2-1	CASSEPGSSNNEQFF	TGCGCCAGCAGTGAGCCCGGGAGTAGCAACAATGAGCAGTTCTTC
TRBV28	NA	NA	TRBJ1-3	CASSFQSGQSSGNTIYF	TGTGCCAGCAGTTTTCAGTCAGGTCAGAGCTCTGGAAACACCATATATTTT
TRBV19	NA	TRBD1	TRBJ1-5	CASSTDREGNQPQHF	TGTGCCAGTAGCACAGACAGGGAAGGAAATCAGCCCCAGCATTTT
TRBV9	NA	NA	TRBJ2-7	CASSPRSGTGYEQYF	TGTGCCAGCAGCCCTAGGAGCGGGACAGGCTACGAGCAGTACTTC
TRBV19	NA	TRBD1	TRBJ2-3	CASSVVQGADTQYF	TGTGCCAGTAGTGTTGTTCAGGGGGCAGATACGCAGTATTTT
TRBV2	NA	NA	TRBJ1-5	CASSGSGPNQPQHF	TGTGCCAGCAGTGGATCAGGGCCGAATCAGCCCCAGCATTTT
TRBV5-3	NA	NA	TRBJ2-7	CARSLTYYEQYF	TGTGCCAGAAGCTTAACCTACTACGAGCAGTACTTC
TRBV5-4	NA	TRBD2	TRBJ2-5	CASSTPGLAGAETQYF	TGTGCCAGCAGCACCCCAGGACTAGCGGGAGCAGAGACCCAGTACTTC
TRBV5-1	NA	NA	TRBJ1-1	CASSSRGNTEAFF	TGCGCCAGCAGCTCTAGGGGGAACACTGAAGCTTTCTTT
TRBV28	NA	NA	TRBJ1-3	CASSLPTASGNTIYF	TGTGCCAGCAGTTTGCCGACAGCATCTGGAAACACCATATATTTT
TRBV3-1/TRBV3-2	NA	TRBD1	TRBJ2-2	CASSHSGTVTGELFF	TGTGCCAGCAGCCACTCCGGGACAGTGACCGGGGAGCTGTTTTTT